This T cell receptor (beta chain) was found in a study of shared clonotypes between healthy human individuals. Whole-study findings and limits: Clonotypes not shared had lower generation probabilities than those common to all four donors.

A remark on this clone: Its antigen is not known.

Sorted-subset replicate PCRs used about 190 ng of genomic DNA. This amount corresponded to 30,000 to 35,000 T cell genomes. Per the original data handling: As immunoSEQ supplied junction-only sequences (without quality scores), filtering differed. TCRdb's table, derived via immunoSEQ multiplex PCR, lists solely in-frame clones and lacks some. That table supplies the V and J calls and clone size; D and trimming were determined from the DNA. The profile shows about 1.5 million clones, around 98% of them singletons. The TCR originated in a young man in good health. Sequencing was carried out using naive CD4+ T cells sorted from blood. Subset specified: CD45RA+ positively selected.

CDR3: CASTGSYNEQFF. The CDR3 DNA follows: TGTGCCAGTACAGGTTCCTACAATGAGCAGTTCTTC. The gene calls are TRBV19 and TRBJ2-1; D uncertain. V was shortened by 7 bases and J by 1 base, with 5 bases between the two germline ends. Germline CDR1 and CDR2: LNHDA and SQIVND (reference sequence). The CDR3 runs to 12 residues. Together with reference TRBV19 and TRBJ2-1, the CDR3 gives the full variable domain: DGGITQSPKYLFRKEGQNVTLSCEQNLNHDAMYWYRQDPGQGLRLIYYSQIVNDFQKGDIAEGYSVSREKKESFPLTVTSAQKNPTAFYLCASTGSYNEQFFGPGTRLTVL.